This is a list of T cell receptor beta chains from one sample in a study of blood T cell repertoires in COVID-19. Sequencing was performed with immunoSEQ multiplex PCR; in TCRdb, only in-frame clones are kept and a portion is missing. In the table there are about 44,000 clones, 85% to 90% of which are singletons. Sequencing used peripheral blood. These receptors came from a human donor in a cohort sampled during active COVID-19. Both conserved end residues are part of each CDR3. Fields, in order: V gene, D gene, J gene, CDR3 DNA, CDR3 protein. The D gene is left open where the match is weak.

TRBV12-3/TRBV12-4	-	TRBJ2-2	TGTGCCAGCAGTCGGGATACCGGGGAGCTGTTTTTT	CASSRDTGELFF
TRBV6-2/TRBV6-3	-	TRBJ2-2	TGTGCCAGCAGTTTGACATTGGACACCGGGGAGCTGTTTTTT	CASSLTLDTGELFF
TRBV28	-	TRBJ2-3	TGTGCCAGCACCGGGTCGTCGAAGGGGAGCACAGATACGCAGTATTTT	CASTGSSKGSTDTQYF
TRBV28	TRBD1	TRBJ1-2	TGTGCCAGCAGTGGGGTTGCTGGACAGGGGGTCAACTATGGCTACACCTTC	CASSGVAGQGVNYGYTF
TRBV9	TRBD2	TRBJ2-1	TGTGCCAGCAGCACCCCCCTAGCGGGTGGCTCCTACAATGAGCAGTTCTTC	CASSTPLAGGSYNEQFF
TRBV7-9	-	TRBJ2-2	TGTGCCAGCAGCTCAAGCGGAGGAACCGGGGAGCTGTTTTTT	CASSSSGGTGELFF
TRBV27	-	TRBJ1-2	TGTGCCAGCAGTAGGACTACGGGCGATGGCTACACCTTC	CASSRTTGDGYTF
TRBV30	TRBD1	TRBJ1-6	TGTGCCTGGAGTCCCTACGGACAGGGCTTATTTTCACCCCTCCACTTT	CAWSPYGQGLFSPLHF
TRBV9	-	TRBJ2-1	TGTGCCAGCAGCGCCGTCCGGGACATCCTACTCGGTGAGCAGTTCTTC	CASSAVRDILLGEQFF
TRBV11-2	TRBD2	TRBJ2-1	TGTGCCAGCAGCTCTTTAGGCCGCACTAGCGGGATTGGTGAGCAGTTCTTC	CASSSLGRTSGIGEQFF
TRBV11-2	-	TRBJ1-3	TGTGCCAGCAGCCTACCAGCTACAGGGAGCTCTGGAAACACCATATATTTT	CASSLPATGSSGNTIYF
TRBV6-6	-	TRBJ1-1	TGTGCCAGCAGTTACTTAGGGTGGGAGGGGAAAACTGAAGCTTTCTTT	CASSYLGWEGKTEAFF
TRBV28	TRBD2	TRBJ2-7	TGTGCCAGCAGTTTATCTGGGCGGGAGGCCTACGAGCAGTACTTC	CASSLSGREAYEQYF
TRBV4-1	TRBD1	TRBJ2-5	TGCGCCAGCAGCCGGACGGACAGGATCCAAGAGACCCAGTACTTC	CASSRTDRIQETQYF